These T cell receptor beta chains were read from a single sample in a study of STAT5B mutations in CD4+ large granular lymphocyte leukemia. Generated by immunoSEQ multiplex PCR, the TCRdb table keeps only in-frame clones and is missing some. The table lists 30,000 to 40,000 clones, approximately 69% of them singletons. Sequenced: CD4+ T cells from blood buffy coats. Receptors originate from a human donor in good health. Both conserved end residues are part of each CDR3. Fields, in order: CDR3 protein, J gene, V gene, clone size. A row's size may be missing; if present it is once, few, many or a size class.

cdr3_aa: CASSSLVNTEAFF
j_call: TRBJ1-1
v_call: TRBV19
clone_size: -

cdr3_aa: CASSFDSAGHNQPQHF
j_call: TRBJ1-5
v_call: TRBV6-6
clone_size: -

cdr3_aa: CASSLRGSYGYTF
j_call: TRBJ1-2
v_call: TRBV5-4
clone_size: -

cdr3_aa: CASSLTSGHTDTQYF
j_call: TRBJ2-3
v_call: TRBV7-9
clone_size: -

cdr3_aa: CASSYLETQYF
j_call: TRBJ2-5
v_call: TRBV6-6
clone_size: once

cdr3_aa: CASSSGTLMNTEAFF
j_call: TRBJ1-1
v_call: TRBV6-5
clone_size: -

cdr3_aa: CSAERLNEQFF
j_call: TRBJ2-1
v_call: TRBV20-1
clone_size: -

cdr3_aa: CASGSYNEQFF
j_call: TRBJ2-1
v_call: TRBV7-9
clone_size: -

cdr3_aa: CASSRVHEQFF
j_call: TRBJ2-1
v_call: TRBV6-1
clone_size: -

cdr3_aa: CASSLDQGTTQYF
j_call: TRBJ2-3
v_call: TRBV18
clone_size: -

cdr3_aa: CASSQDRTETYYGYTF
j_call: TRBJ1-2
v_call: TRBV4-2
clone_size: -

cdr3_aa: CASSLGASGGYNEQFF
j_call: TRBJ2-1
v_call: TRBV7-6
clone_size: -

cdr3_aa: CASTGDSGANVLTF
j_call: TRBJ2-6
v_call: TRBV30
clone_size: -

cdr3_aa: CASSLGSGVNQPQHF
j_call: TRBJ1-5
v_call: TRBV7-2
clone_size: -

cdr3_aa: CAWSRTTGNEKLFF
j_call: TRBJ1-4
v_call: TRBV30
clone_size: -

cdr3_aa: CAWSVRGLTYEQYF
j_call: TRBJ2-7
v_call: TRBV30
clone_size: once

cdr3_aa: CASSQGVTQGWTEAFF
j_call: TRBJ1-1
v_call: TRBV4-3
clone_size: -

cdr3_aa: CSVEDRGGGGYTF
j_call: TRBJ1-2
v_call: TRBV29-1
clone_size: -

cdr3_aa: CASSVGGGETQYF
j_call: TRBJ2-5
v_call: TRBV9
clone_size: -

cdr3_aa: CASSLSDRVEFF
j_call: TRBJ1-4
v_call: TRBV28
clone_size: -

cdr3_aa: CASSGWSEETQYF
j_call: TRBJ2-5
v_call: TRBV6-1
clone_size: -

cdr3_aa: CASSSARRETQYF
j_call: TRBJ2-5
v_call: TRBV6-6
clone_size: -

cdr3_aa: CASSHPTGTEAFF
j_call: TRBJ1-1
v_call: TRBV4-2
clone_size: few

cdr3_aa: CATTKGGGYEQYF
j_call: TRBJ2-7
v_call: TRBV15
clone_size: -

cdr3_aa: CASSQAWNGGAEETQYF
j_call: TRBJ2-5
v_call: TRBV4-3
clone_size: -

cdr3_aa: CASSLGGVEQYF
j_call: TRBJ2-7
v_call: TRBV7-2
clone_size: -

cdr3_aa: CASSPQGTNEKLFF
j_call: TRBJ1-4
v_call: TRBV28
clone_size: -

cdr3_aa: CASSRRLAGTNTGELFF
j_call: TRBJ2-2
v_call: TRBV9
clone_size: few

cdr3_aa: CASSEIGGHYGYTF
j_call: TRBJ1-2
v_call: TRBV6-1
clone_size: -

cdr3_aa: CASRLPGRNSPLHF
j_call: TRBJ1-6
v_call: TRBV6-5
clone_size: -

cdr3_aa: CASSFDLARGYGYTF
j_call: TRBJ1-2
v_call: TRBV5-8
clone_size: -

cdr3_aa: CASWGWSTDTQYF
j_call: TRBJ2-3
v_call: TRBV6-5
clone_size: -

cdr3_aa: CSVQKGNTEAFF
j_call: TRBJ1-1
v_call: TRBV29-1
clone_size: -

cdr3_aa: CASSLGGGGTGELFF
j_call: TRBJ2-2
v_call: TRBV11-2
clone_size: -

cdr3_aa: CASSIREPQPQHF
j_call: TRBJ1-5
v_call: TRBV19
clone_size: few

cdr3_aa: CASSLDWWNEQFF
j_call: TRBJ2-1
v_call: TRBV5-1
clone_size: -

cdr3_aa: CASSLQGRDTDTQYF
j_call: TRBJ2-3
v_call: TRBV5-1
clone_size: medium-sized

cdr3_aa: CASSVGTNSPLHF
j_call: TRBJ1-6
v_call: TRBV9
clone_size: -

cdr3_aa: CAWSALFQETQYF
j_call: TRBJ2-5
v_call: TRBV30
clone_size: -

cdr3_aa: CASSFTGGNYGYTF
j_call: TRBJ1-2
v_call: TRBV5-4
clone_size: -

cdr3_aa: CSVPGPGLEQYF
j_call: TRBJ2-5
v_call: TRBV29-1
clone_size: once

cdr3_aa: CASRGDNLAKNIQYF
j_call: TRBJ2-4
v_call: TRBV2
clone_size: once